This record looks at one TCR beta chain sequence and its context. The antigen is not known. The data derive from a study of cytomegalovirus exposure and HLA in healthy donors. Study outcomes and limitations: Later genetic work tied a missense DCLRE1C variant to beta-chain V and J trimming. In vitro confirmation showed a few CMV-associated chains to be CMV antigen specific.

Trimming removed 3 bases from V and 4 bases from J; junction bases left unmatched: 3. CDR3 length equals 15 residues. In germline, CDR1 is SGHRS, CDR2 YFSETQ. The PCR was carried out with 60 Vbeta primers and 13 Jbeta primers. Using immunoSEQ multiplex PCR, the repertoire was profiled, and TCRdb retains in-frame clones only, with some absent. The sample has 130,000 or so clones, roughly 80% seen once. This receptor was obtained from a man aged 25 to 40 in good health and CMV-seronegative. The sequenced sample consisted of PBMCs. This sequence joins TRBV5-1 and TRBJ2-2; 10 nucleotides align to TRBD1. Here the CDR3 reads CASSWTGGSTGELFF. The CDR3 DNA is TGCGCCAGCAGCTGGACAGGGGGGAGCACCGGGGAGCTGTTTTTT. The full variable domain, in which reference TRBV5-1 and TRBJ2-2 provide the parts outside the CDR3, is KAGVTQTPRYLIKTRGQQVTLSCSPISGHRSVSWYQQTPGQGLQFLFEYFSETQRNKGNFPGRFSGRQFSNSRSEMNVSTLELGDSALYLCASSWTGGSTGELFFGEGSRLTVL.